This T cell receptor (beta chain) emerged from a study of vaccination and CD4 T cells after COVID-19. About the study: Collection of post-COVID samples occurred a median approximately 94 days after diagnosis, spanning a range of 35 to 161. Each of the control cultures got a CEFX pool, an HIV-1 Nef pool, or no peptide.

Indicated treatment: approximately 9-day PBMC culture with coronavirus spike peptide pools or control peptides (ViraFEST assay). Germline CDR1 is SGHTS and CDR2 is YDEGEE. V lost 5 bases, J lost 4 bases, and 5 bases stayed unmatched. This CDR3 comprises 14 residues. Comment on this clonotype: What it recognizes is unknown.

The Oncomine TCR Beta short-read assay was applied to DNA of cultured CD4+ T cells. From the PCR reads, TCRdb called clonotypes with MiXCR, one entry per CDR3 protein. The top ten hold 13% of the sample, which has more than 15,000 distinct CDR3 sequences, 45% to 50% seen once. This chain joins TRBV5-8 and TRBJ1-2; TRBD1 aligns across 10 bases. This TCR derives from a human donor with COVID-19. Sequences were obtained from cultured CD4+ T cells from blood. CDR3 DNA: TGTGCCAGCAGGCGACAGGGGGCTGGCTATGGCTACACCTTC. Protein sequence: CASRRQGAGYGYTF.